A single sample is the source of the 16 T cell receptor beta chains below, sequenced in a study of T-cell reconstitution after alpha-beta-depleted transplantation in children. A library of TCRbeta sequences, prepared with unique molecular identifiers, was generated. TCRdb reanalysed the PCR reads using MiXCR and keeps one entry per CDR3 protein. Of about half a million distinct CDR3 sequences in the sample, approximately 12% are singletons; the top ten hold under 7%. Source: PBMCs from the stem cell graft donor, taken from the stem cell graft. These receptors were collected from a human donor who donated a stem cell graft to a child with combined immunodeficiency.

The gene calls are TRBV6-5 and TRBJ1-3; 7 nucleotides agree with TRBD1. Trimming at V came to 2 bases and at J to 2 bases, leaving 15 bases not matched to a gene. The CDR3 totals 19 residues. Germline V gene data show CDR1 as MNHEY and CDR2 as SVGAGI. The CDR3: CASSYARGRQGGTGNTIYF. The CDR3 nucleotides are TGTGCCAGCAGTTACGCCAGGGGGAGACAGGGAGGAACTGGAAACACCATATATTTT.

The chain is built from TRBV7-2 and TRBJ2-5; maybe TRBD1 (6 bases). Germline V gives CDR1 SGHTA, CDR2 FQGNSA. Trimming cost V 2 bases and J 4 bases, with 14 bases left between them. This CDR3 is built from 15 residues. The CDR3: CASSLTGQRGETQYF. In DNA form, the CDR3 reads TGTGCCAGCAGCTTAACCGGACAGAGGGGAGAGACCCAGTACTTC. Full variable domain (missing parts from reference TRBV7-2 and TRBJ2-5): GAGVSQSPSNKVTEKGKDVELRCDPISGHTALYWYRQSLGQGLEFLIYFQGNSAPDKSGLPSDRFSAERTGGSVSTLTIQRTQQEDSAVYLCASSLTGQRGETQYFGPGTRLLVL.

This clonotype was detected a few times. The chain employs TRBV4-3 and TRBJ2-3; the match to TRBD2 covers 9 bases. Germline CDR1 reads LGHNA; CDR2 reads YSLEER. The CDR3 contains 16 residues. J gave up 2 bases and V 0 bases, and 3 bases lay outside the gene matches. CDR3 amino acids: CASSQEAGGFTDTQYF. Written as DNA, the CDR3 is TGCGCCAGCAGCCAAGAGGCGGGAGGGTTCACAGATACGCAGTATTTT.

J is TRBJ2-7 and V is TRBV12-3 or TRBV12-4; D might be TRBD2 (5 bases). This CDR3 comprises 11 residues. Trimming shortened V by 6 bases and J by 7 bases, and 10 bases separated the two germline ends. The CDR3 DNA is TGTGCCAGCAGCAATACGGGGGAGCAGTACTTC. Protein product: CASSNTGEQYF.

The V call is TRBV7-9, the J call TRBJ2-6, with D perhaps matching TRBD2 (6 bases). The ends were cut back, 6 bases at V and 0 bases at J, with 9 bases in the middle. The CDR3 totals 15 residues. The V gene's germline CDR1 is SEHNR and CDR2 FQNEAQ (reference sequence). Written as DNA, the CDR3 is TGTGCCAGCAGGGGGAGGATCTCTGGGGCCAACGTCCTGACTTTC. Translation: CASRGRISGANVLTF.

This clonotype turned up a few times. The rearrangement links TRBV3-1 to TRBJ2-4; D might be TRBD2 (6 bases). V was shortened by 0 bases and J by 12 bases, with 12 bases between the two germline ends. Germline loops: CDR1 LGHDT, CDR2 YNNKEL (reference sequence). The CDR3 contains 13 residues. The CDR3 loop reads CASSQDLTSRQYF. In nucleotides, the CDR3 is TGTGCCAGCAGCCAAGATCTTACTAGCCGTCAGTACTTC.

This clonotype was seen at least ten times. V gene TRBV12-3 or TRBV12-4 combines with J gene TRBJ2-5; 7 bases fit TRBD1. The CDR3 sequence is 15 residues long. After removal of 7 bases from V and 5 bases from J, the junction contained 13 bases not matched to a gene. CDR3 region: CASNKPGQRRETQYF. The CDR3 nucleotides read TGTGCCAGCAACAAACCGGGACAGCGAAGGGAGACCCAGTACTTC.

This sequence joins TRBV6-1 and TRBJ2-7, with 9 bases identical to TRBD1. Germline CDR1 reads MNHNS; CDR2 reads SASEGT. With V trimmed by 5 bases and J by 3 bases, 8 bases remained unmatched. The length of the CDR3 is 15 residues. CDR3 in amino acids: CASSTKDRGNYEQYF. The CDR3 nucleotides are TGTGCCAGCAGTACCAAGGACAGGGGTAACTACGAGCAGTACTTC.

There are many counts of this clonotype. The rearrangement links TRBV21-1 to TRBJ1-1; the table's D gene call, TRBD1, was not cross checked with the DNA. TRBV21-1 is described as a pseudogene. This CDR3 spans 14 amino acids. The CDR3 loop reads CASSNHRRYTEAFF. Here the CDR3 DNA reads TGTGCCAGCAGCAACCACAGGAGGTACACTGAAGCTTTCTTT.

Many counts were recorded for this clonotype. The rearrangement uses TRBV5-1 and TRBJ2-3; no definite D call. The CDR3 runs 15 residues. CDR1 and CDR2 from the germline V gene are SGHRS and YFSETQ. V was pared by 4 bases and J by 0 bases, with 12 bases between. In DNA form, the CDR3 reads TGCGCCAGCAGCCCAGGCATCTATAGCACAGATACGCAGTATTTT. It is translated as CASSPGIYSTDTQYF. The variable domain in full, with the rest retrieved from reference TRBV5-1 and TRBJ2-3, is KAGVTQTPRYLIKTRGQQVTLSCSPISGHRSVSWYQQTPGQGLQFLFEYFSETQRNKGNFPGRFSGRQFSNSRSEMNVSTLELGDSALYLCASSPGIYSTDTQYFGPGTRLTVL.

This clonotype was seen at least ten times. The genes are TRBV6-5 and TRBJ1-1; unclear D gene. Germline V CDR1 and CDR2: MNHEY, SVGAGI. This CDR3 contains 14 residues. Trimming left V 0 bases short and J 7 bases short, with 12 bases between. The CDR3 DNA follows: TGTGCCAGCAGTTACTCGGGTAGGGCCAATGAAGCTTTCTTT. Encoded protein: CASSYSGRANEAFF.

This clonotype was seen at least ten times. An end of the junction differs from the germline gene, which may be a read error. V usage is TRBV5-1 and J usage is TRBJ2-7; D could derive from TRBD1 or TRBD2 (6 bases each). The CDR3 covers 14 residues. Germline V CDR1 and CDR2: SGHRS, YFSETQ. The CDR3 here is CASSFGGGAYEQYF. CDR3 nucleotide sequence: TGTGCCAGCAGTTTCGGAGGGGGTGCCTACGAGCAGTACTTC.

The chain has TRBV15 and TRBJ2-7; D is tentatively TRBD1 or TRBD2 (5 bases each). Trimming pared 0 bases from V and 0 bases from J, leaving 9 bases between. CDR3 length: 15 residues. CDR1 and CDR2 from the germline V gene are LNHNV and YYDKDF (reference sequence). The CDR3 is CATSRDRGVSYEQYF. In DNA form, the CDR3 reads TGTGCCACCAGCAGAGATCGAGGGGTCTCCTACGAGCAGTACTTC.

The gene calls are TRBV10-3 and TRBJ2-3; D is possibly TRBD2 (5 bases). Germline values: CDR1 ENHRY, CDR2 SYGVKD. The V end was cut by 6 bases, the J end by 0 bases, with 13 bases between. There are 15 residues in the CDR3. This chain's CDR3 is CAISPLGASTDTQYF. The CDR3 coding sequence is TGTGCCATCAGCCCACTGGGAGCTAGCACAGATACGCAGTATTTT.

The genes are TRBV19 and TRBJ2-7; no reliable D call. The CDR3 extends over 15 amino acids. V was cut by 3 bases and J by 6 bases, with 18 bases left in between. From germline, CDR1 is LNHDA and CDR2 SQIVND (reference sequence). Here the CDR3 reads CASSMGWQAFGEQYF. For the CDR3, the DNA is TGTGCCAGTAGTATGGGATGGCAGGCCTTCGGCGAGCAGTACTTC.

The chain joins TRBV10-3 to TRBJ2-3; a weak D match, TRBD2 (5 bases). The V gene lost 6 bases and the J gene lost 1 base, with 17 bases spanning the gap. There are 16 residues in the CDR3. Germline assignment: CDR1 ENHRY and CDR2 SYGVKD. The CDR3 sequence is CAISGKDTRGTDTQYF. For the CDR3, the DNA is TGTGCCATCAGCGGGAAGGATACTAGAGGCACAGATACGCAGTATTTT.